This T cell receptor (beta chain) was found in a study of shared T cell receptors in the human thymus. This CDR3 spans 13 amino acids. Between the trimmed V and J ends, which lost 0 bases and 8 bases, there was a span of 7 bases. Germline lookup yields CDR1 LGHNA and CDR2 YSLEER. Repertoires were generated with immunoSEQ multiplex PCR, while TCRdb's copy carries only in-frame clones and drops some. Of more than 550,000 clones detected, approximately 89% appear once; the ten largest clones hold over 0.008%. The data were also submitted as part of a second study, on human thymus T cells. That source notes: Among the donors, all were healthy Finnish infants having corrective surgery for congenital heart defects. The thymus was resected at corrective cardiac surgery. V and J genes seemed to be used with bias in thymic and blood repertoires. Related work found strong thymic repertoire overlap between unrelated individuals.

The clonotype originates from a boy in the first two years of life with a congenital heart defect. The chain has TRBV4-3 and TRBJ1-4, with D unclear. Sequencing input: thymocytes. This chain's CDR3 is CASSQDRREKLFF. CDR3 DNA: TGCGCCAGCAGCCAAGATCGTAGAGAAAAACTGTTTTTT.